This TCR beta chain was obtained from a study of blood T cell repertoires in COVID-19. Only in-frame clones appear in the TCRdb table, and some are missing; sequencing was by immunoSEQ multiplex PCR. Altogether about 110,000 clones are present, 88% being singletons, with the ten largest covering over 2%. CDR1 is SGHTS and CDR2 is YDEGEE in the germline V gene. This CDR3 contains 12 residues. The V gene lost 1 base and the J gene lost 1 base, with 3 bases spanning the gap. The source of this sequence is a human donor in a cohort sampled during active COVID-19. The sequenced sample was peripheral blood. This chain joins TRBV5-8 and TRBJ2-7; D not certain. The CDR3 nucleotides are TGTGCCAGCAGCTTGACTTCCTACGAGCAGTACTTC. The encoded protein is CASSLTSYEQYF.